These 18 T cell receptor beta chains were sequenced from one sample in a study of beta chain features in type 1 diabetes. Study-level findings and limits: All four CD4+ subsets of Type 1 diabetes patients contained TCRB CDR3s that were moderately but significantly shorter.

The antigens of these receptors remain unknown. What was sequenced were expressed TCRB transcripts, since all of the isolated RNA had been reverse transcribed. Data came from immunoSEQ multiplex PCR; TCRdb stores just in-frame clones and leaves some out. Of hundreds of thousands of clones listed, over 11% are singletons. What was sequenced was naive CD4+ T cells from blood. Every receptor here comes from a young man with type 1 diabetes.

This chain uses TRBV9 with TRBJ2-2; D not resolved. The CDR3 has 17 amino acids. Germline V gene lookup returns CDR1 SGDLS and CDR2 YYNGEE. With 3 bases removed from V and 0 bases from J, the gap between germline ends came to 15 bases. CDR3 in DNA: TGTGCCAGCAGCGGTCAACGTGTAGCTTCGAACACCGGGGAGCTGTTTTTT. Amino acid sequence: CASSGQRVASNTGELFF.

As DNA, the CDR3 is TGTGCCAGCAGCTTACAGGGTGGCTACACCTTC. Protein product: CASSLQGGYTF. The chain uses TRBV7-2 and TRBJ1-2; a possible D gene is TRBD1 (5 bases). Germline V gene sequence: CDR1 SGHTA, CDR2 FQGNSA. CDR3 size: 11 residues. V gave up 2 bases and J gave up 7 bases, with 5 bases separating them.

The table lists this clone with a few counts. DNA of the CDR3: TGTGCCAGCAGCTTAGTATTCTCGGGGGAACGGGAGCAGTTCTTC. Translation: CASSLVFSGEREQFF. The chain carries TRBV7-2 and TRBJ2-1; D possibly corresponds to TRBD2 (6 bases). CDR1 is SGHTA and CDR2 is FQGNSA in the germline V gene. The CDR3 is made up of 15 amino acids. V lost 1 base and J lost 10, with 17 bases in between.

This clone was recorded a few times. The chain uses TRBV28 and TRBJ2-4; 9 bases match TRBD1. Germline V gene sequence: CDR1 MDHEN, CDR2 SYDVKM. The ends lost 8 bases at V and 4 bases at J; junction bases unmatched: 6. The CDR3 sequence is 14 residues long. DNA of the CDR3: TGTGCCAGCTGCGCCGGGACAGGGAAAAACATTCAGTACTTC. This codes for CASCAGTGKNIQYF.

The CDR3 bases are TGTGCCAGCAGGGGCACAGCCGGGACCCAGTACTTC. It yields the protein CASRGTAGTQYF. The gene calls are TRBV6-6 and TRBJ2-5; D uncertain. Per the germline V gene, CDR1 is MNHNY and CDR2 is SVGAGI (reference sequence). This CDR3 has 12 amino acids. The V end was cut by 6 bases, the J end by 7 bases, with 12 bases between.

As to this clone: Other DNA variants within this sample encode the same CDR3. The chain links TRBV5-1 to TRBJ2-5; 11 bases agree with TRBD2. The V segment lost 3 bases and the J segment 2 bases; nucleotides outside the gene matches: 3. The CDR3 spans 15 residues. Germline CDR1 is SGHRS and CDR2 is YFSETQ. The CDR3 sequence is CASSWGLAAQETQYF. The CDR3 DNA reads TGCGCCAGCAGCTGGGGACTAGCGGCTCAAGAGACCCAGTACTTC.

The V and J genes are TRBV30 and TRBJ1-1; 9 bases line up with TRBD1. The CDR3 sequence is 13 residues long. CDR1 and CDR2 from the germline V gene are GTSNPN and SVGIG (reference sequence). The V gene end was trimmed by 4 bases and the J gene end by 6 bases; junction bases not matched to a gene: 6. The CDR3 nucleotides are TGTGCCTGGAACCGACAGGGGGGTGCTGAAGCTTTCTTT. Amino acids: CAWNRQGGAEAFF.

This rearrangement joins TRBV7-2 to TRBJ2-5; D possibly corresponds to TRBD2 (5 bases). The germline V gene encodes CDR1 SGHTA and CDR2 FQGNSA. Trimming took off 5 bases at V and 5 bases at J, with 12 bases between the two ends. The CDR3 sequence is 13 residues long. CDR3 protein: CASSRGSEETQYF. In DNA form, the CDR3 reads TGTGCCAGCAGCCGCGGGTCCGAGGAGACCCAGTACTTC.

This rearrangement joins TRBV7-9 to TRBJ1-1; D uncertain. CDR3 size: 14 residues. Trimming stripped 5 bases from V and 5 bases from J, with 15 bases between. The germline V gene encodes CDR1 SEHNR and CDR2 FQNEAQ (reference sequence). CDR3: CASSRGREGTEAFF. DNA of the CDR3: TGTGCCAGCAGCAGAGGGAGGGAAGGGACTGAAGCTTTCTTT.

This clone has more than one count but fewer than ten. The CDR3 DNA follows: TGTGCAAGTCCCGAGGAACGGCAGGTCGGCACATTC. This translates into CASPEERQVGTF. V and J are TRBV12-2 and TRBJ2-7. TRBV12-2 is reported as a pseudogene. The CDR3 is 12 amino acids.

Only a few counts were recorded for this clone. The rearrangement links TRBV4-1 to TRBJ2-7; possibly TRBD2 for D (5 bases). V was trimmed by 0 bases and J by 6 bases, leaving 12 bases between them. The CDR3 contains 14 residues. Germline values: CDR1 MGHRA, CDR2 YSYEKL. The CDR3 sequence: CASSQDPLATEQYF. The CDR3 nucleotides read TGCGCCAGCAGCCAAGATCCCCTAGCTACCGAGCAGTACTTC.

This clone occurred a few times. The chain employs TRBV30 and TRBJ1-4, with 9 bases that match TRBD1. V dropped 4 bases and J dropped 8; count of bases not matched to a gene: 8. This CDR3 contains 14 residues. From germline, CDR1 is GTSNPN and CDR2 SVGIG (reference sequence). This CDR3 reads CAWNLQGAVEKLFF. CDR3 in DNA: TGTGCCTGGAACCTACAGGGGGCCGTCGAAAAACTGTTTTTT.

This clone was picked up a small number of times. The genes are TRBV18 and TRBJ2-7; 9 nucleotides line up with TRBD2. This CDR3 has 15 amino acids. Germline assignment: CDR1 KGHSH and CDR2 LQKENI. The ends lost 3 bases at V and 3 bases at J; junction bases unmatched: 6. CDR3 residues: CASSPGLAGFYEQYF. CDR3 coding DNA: TGTGCCAGCTCACCGGGGCTAGCGGGGTTCTACGAGCAGTACTTC.

This clone was detected only a few times. This chain uses TRBV4-1 with TRBJ2-1; TRBD1 aligns across 10 bases. Trimming took 5 bases from V and 7 from J; bases not matched to a gene: 5. Germline V gives CDR1 MGHRA, CDR2 YSYEKL. This CDR3 is 14 amino acids long. Here the CDR3 DNA reads TGCGCCAGCAGCTTAAGACAGGGGGCGAATGAGCAGTTCTTC. Translation gives CASSLRQGANEQFF.

This chain uses TRBV5-1 with TRBJ2-5, with D hard to call. The CDR3 is 11 amino acids. Per the germline V gene, CDR1 is SGHRS and CDR2 is YFSETQ. The ends were cut back, 5 bases at V and 3 bases at J, with 5 bases in the middle. The CDR3 DNA reads TGCGCCAGCAGTACAGAAGAGACCCAGTACTTC. It translates to CASSTEETQYF.

The chain is built from TRBV2 and TRBJ2-7, with unresolved D. Trimming removed 2 bases from V and 0 bases from J, with 5 bases in between. CDR3 size: 13 residues. The V gene's germline CDR1 is SNHLY and CDR2 FYNNEI. DNA of the CDR3: TGTGCCAGCAGTGAACAGGCCTCCTACGAGCAGTACTTC. Its protein is CASSEQASYEQYF.

There are a few counts of this clone. This chain connects TRBV2 to TRBJ2-7; D unclear. The CDR3 loop spans 14 amino acids. The ends were cut back, 6 bases at V and 1 base at J, with 13 bases in the middle. Germline V gene lookup returns CDR1 SNHLY and CDR2 FYNNEI. CDR3 residues: CASRAFDSSYEQYF. As DNA, the CDR3 is TGTGCCAGCAGAGCCTTTGACTCTTCCTACGAGCAGTACTTC.

The V call is TRBV14, the J call TRBJ1-1; D call uncertain. Per germline, CDR1 SGHDN and CDR2 FVKESK. The length of the CDR3 is 13 residues. V lost 2 bases to trimming and J lost 0 bases, with 4 bases between them. The CDR3 coding sequence is TGTGCCAGCAGCCAACAAATGAACACTGAAGCTTTCTTT. It codes for CASSQQMNTEAFF.